These T cell receptor beta chains were read from a single sample in a study of cytomegalovirus exposure and HLA in healthy donors. The data were produced by immunoSEQ multiplex PCR, yet TCRdb's version contains in-frame clones alone and is incomplete. The data hold around 400,000 clones, with approximately 90% observed a single time. Material: PBMCs. These receptors were taken from a woman younger than 35 in good health and CMV-seronegative. Each CDR3 is given with its conserved first and last residue.

TRBV2,CASRAATGELFF
TRBV7-9,CASSPDSVIHNEQFF
TRBV25-1,CASSDGLIGDQPQHF
TRBV5-8,CASSFYRGRGAYEQYF
TRBV28,CASRSPTVYGYTF
TRBV11-3,CASSLGSGLGNEQFF
TRBV28,CASSSGQGGYGYTF
TRBV5-5,CASSTEGLAGSERRNGELFF
TRBV7-8,CASSRLAVEAFF
TRBV6-1,CASKKDSHTGELFF
TRBV6-1,CASGPRTYEQYF
TRBV5-4,CASSLADRGSEKLFF
TRBV6-4,CASSDSDRSSSGANVLTF
TRBV7-8,CASSLVELNEKLFF
TRBV27,CASSLPDRTGQAFF
TRBV29-1,CSVAGLATDTQYF
TRBV4-1,CASSQVSGLGYEQYF
TRBV2,CASTPGAYTDTQYF
TRBV30,CAWTSSEIRNEQFF
TRBV6-5,CASSYGGGVTYEQYF